These 19 T cell receptor beta chains came from one sample sequenced in a study of CD8 T cells in ankylosing spondylitis. Via MiXCR, TCRdb re-called the 5' RACE reads, giving one row per CDR3 protein. The table lists 220,000 or so distinct CDR3 sequences, around 17% of them singletons, with approximately 40% in the top ten. No antigen has been identified for these receptors. Study conclusions and caveats: Within ankylosing spondylitis blood, a TCR beta motif made up of seven or eight highly homologous variants appeared to be characteristic.

What was sequenced was blood, either unsorted or a sorted T cell fraction (not recorded which). The receptors were gathered from a male donor with ankylosing spondylitis.

This clonotype was recorded at least ten times. The V gene is TRBV29-1, the J gene TRBJ2-3; D unclear. The V end was cut by 7 bases, the J end by 0 bases, with 11 bases between. The CDR3 has 13 amino acids. Germline CDR1 and CDR2: SQVTM and ANQGSEA. The CDR3 DNA follows: TGCAGCGCCCCTCGTCAGAGCACAGATACGCAGTATTTT. Amino acid sequence: CSAPRQSTDTQYF.

The CDR3 reads CASSLVTGDNEQFF. CDR3 bases: TGTGCCAGCAGCTTAGTCACTGGGGACAATGAGCAGTTCTTC. The chain couples TRBV11-2 to TRBJ2-1, with no clear D. Trimming shortened V by 1 base and J by 5 bases, and 9 bases separated the two germline ends. CDR3 length equals 14 residues. In germline, CDR1 is SGHAT, CDR2 FQNNGV. Full variable domain (missing parts from reference TRBV11-2 and TRBJ2-1): EAGVAQSPRYKIIEKRQSVAFWCNPISGHATLYWYQQILGQGPKLLIQFQNNGVVDDSQLPKDRFSAERLKGVDSTLKIQPAKLEDSAVYLCASSLVTGDNEQFFGPGTRLTVL.

This clonotype was seen at least ten times. V gene TRBV27 combines with J gene TRBJ2-3; TRBD1 matches at 8 bases. This CDR3 has 16 residues. Per germline, CDR1 MNHEY and CDR2 SMNVEV (reference sequence). Unmatched junction bases numbered 7, after V lost 4 bases and J lost 1 base. The CDR3 sequence: CASSSIPGQGTDTQYF. CDR3 DNA: TGTGCCAGCAGTTCAATCCCGGGACAGGGCACAGATACGCAGTATTTT.

The chain uses TRBV7-8 and TRBJ2-1, with a weak D call TRBD2 (5 bases). The CDR3 length is 15 residues. In germline, CDR1 is SGHVS, CDR2 FQNEAQ. Trimming left V 5 bases short and J 5 bases short, with 16 bases between. CDR3 residues: CASSHERRLDNEQFF. The CDR3 DNA is TGTGCCAGCAGCCATGAGCGGAGACTTGACAATGAGCAGTTCTTC.

DNA for the CDR3: TGTGCCAGCAGTTACTCTATAGGCGGCCCCACAGATACGCAGTATTTT. This sequence encodes CASSYSIGGPTDTQYF. The genes are TRBV6-5 and TRBJ2-3; D remains ambiguous. CDR3 length: 16 amino acids. Germline CDR1 MNHEY, CDR2 SVGAGI. V lost 0 bases to trimming and J lost 2 bases, with 12 bases between them.

The chain links TRBV12-3 or TRBV12-4 to TRBJ1-2, with 7 bases that match TRBD1. J was trimmed by 6 bases and V by 3 bases; bases with no gene match: 7. The CDR3 sequence is 14 residues long. The CDR3 coding sequence is TGTGCCAGCAGTTTGTACAGGGGCGGGCATGGCTACACCTTC. Translated, it gives CASSLYRGGHGYTF.

This clonotype was detected only a few times. The rearrangement uses TRBV5-1 and TRBJ2-1; TRBD2 is a possible D gene (6 bases). From germline, CDR1 is SGHRS and CDR2 YFSETQ. Trimming shortened V by 4 bases and J by 3 bases, and 14 bases separated the two germline ends. The CDR3 runs to 15 residues. CDR3: CASSEYRRDYNEQFF. CDR3 nucleotides: TGCGCCAGCAGCGAGTACAGGAGGGACTACAATGAGCAGTTCTTC. Full variable domain (remainder filled in from reference TRBV5-1 and TRBJ2-1): KAGVTQTPRYLIKTRGQQVTLSCSPISGHRSVSWYQQTPGQGLQFLFEYFSETQRNKGNFPGRFSGRQFSNSRSEMNVSTLELGDSALYLCASSEYRRDYNEQFFGPGTRLTVL.

CDR3 protein: CATQEVAGGWNEQFF. Here the CDR3 DNA reads TGTGCCACCCAAGAGGTAGCGGGGGGGTGGAATGAGCAGTTCTTC. The chain carries TRBV6-1 and TRBJ2-1; 11 positions agree with TRBD2. Germline loops: CDR1 MNHNS, CDR2 SASEGT. The CDR3 sequence is 15 residues long. The trim removed 10 bases at V and 7 bases at J, leaving 12 bases unmatched.

This clonotype was found many times. The chain has TRBV6-4 and TRBJ2-3; 8 bases are a match to TRBD2. J gave up 1 base and V 0 bases, and 0 bases lay outside the gene matches. CDR3 length equals 15 residues. Germline-derived CDR1 and CDR2 are MRHNA and SNTAGT. DNA for the CDR3: TGTGCCAGCAGTGACTCCGGGGGGGGCACAGATACGCAGTATTTT. It codes for CASSDSGGGTDTQYF.

The chain employs TRBV7-2 and TRBJ2-7, with TRBD2 identical over 7 bases. The CDR3 extends over 14 amino acids. V lost 5 bases, J lost 3 bases, and 7 bases stayed unmatched. Germline lookup yields CDR1 SGHTA and CDR2 FQGNSA. The DNA of the CDR3 is TGTGCCAGCAGCCTTGGGCGGGAGCGCTACGAGCAGTACTTC. The encoded protein is CASSLGRERYEQYF. Full variable domain (outside the CDR3, taken from reference TRBV7-2 and TRBJ2-7): GAGVSQSPSNKVTEKGKDVELRCDPISGHTALYWYRQSLGQGLEFLIYFQGNSAPDKSGLPSDRFSAERTGGSVSTLTIQRTQQEDSAVYLCASSLGRERYEQYFGPGTRLTVT.

The rearrangement links TRBV15 to TRBJ2-5; maybe TRBD2 (6 bases). V lost 8 bases to trimming and J lost 6 bases, with 16 bases between them. This CDR3 comprises 13 residues. Germline V gives CDR1 LNHNV, CDR2 YYDKDF (reference sequence). The CDR3: CATAAGGEKTQYF. In DNA, the CDR3 is TGTGCCACCGCCGCAGGAGGGGAGAAGACCCAGTACTTC.

This clonotype was counted a few times. CDR3 in amino acids: CASSQAWTGGSDTQYF. CDR3 DNA: TGCGCCAGCAGCCAAGCGTGGACAGGAGGCTCGGATACGCAGTATTTT. This chain links TRBV4-3 with TRBJ2-3, with 7 bases aligning to TRBD1. Trimming took 1 base from V and 6 from J; bases not matched to a gene: 10. The CDR3 is made up of 16 amino acids. Germline V CDR1 and CDR2: LGHNA, YSLEER.

This clonotype has a handful of counts. V and J are TRBV10-3 and TRBJ2-6; D remains ambiguous. Trimming took 6 bases from V and 0 from J, leaving 3 bases between them. CDR1 is ENHRY and CDR2 is SYGVKD in the germline V gene. The CDR3 has 13 residues. The CDR3, as DNA: TGTGCCATCAGGGGCTCTGGGGCCAACGTCCTGACTTTC. This gives the protein CAIRGSGANVLTF.

A few counts support this clonotype. The rearrangement uses TRBV5-1 and TRBJ2-7; no reliable D call. The germline V gene has CDR1 SGHRS and CDR2 YFSETQ. CDR3 length: 15 residues. V was shortened by 4 bases and J by 3 bases, with 17 bases between the two germline ends. Here the CDR3 DNA reads TGCGCCAGCAGCAGTACAGAATCCCCGTTCTACGAGCAGTACTTC. Translating gives CASSSTESPFYEQYF.

This clonotype was recorded at least ten times. For the CDR3, the DNA is TGCGCCAGCAGCCCTGTACAGGGTTCGGACATTCAGTACTTC. Protein product: CASSPVQGSDIQYF. This chain connects TRBV4-3 to TRBJ2-4, with a possible D match to TRBD1 (6 bases). Germline V CDR1 and CDR2: LGHNA, YSLEER. Trimming took off 4 bases at V and 8 bases at J, with 15 bases between the two ends. The CDR3 is made up of 14 amino acids.

The genes are TRBV27 and TRBJ2-1, with 8 bases matching TRBD2. The CDR3 sequence is 14 residues long. With V trimmed by 5 bases and J by 4 bases, 4 bases remained unmatched. Looked up from germline, CDR1 is MNHEY and CDR2 is SMNVEV (reference sequence). DNA for the CDR3: TGTGCCAGCAGTGTAGCGGGACAATACAATGAGCAGTTCTTC. Protein sequence: CASSVAGQYNEQFF.

The sample holds many counts of this clonotype. The chain recombines TRBV10-3 with TRBJ1-5; D call uncertain. V gave up 3 bases and J gave up 3 bases, with 12 bases separating them. CDR1 and CDR2 (germline): ENHRY, SYGVKD. This CDR3 is built from 15 residues. As DNA, the CDR3 is TGTGCCATCAGTGATACCGGGTTGAACAATCAGCCCCAGCATTTT. Residues: CAISDTGLNNQPQHF.

V gene TRBV3-1 combines with J gene TRBJ2-1; TRBD1 might be the D (6 bases). V was trimmed by 6 bases and J by 4 bases, leaving 16 bases between them. Germline V gene sequence: CDR1 LGHDT, CDR2 YNNKEL (reference sequence). This CDR3 region has 15 residues. DNA of the CDR3: TGTGCCAGCAGATCCTCCCAGGGGCCTTACAATGAGCAGTTCTTC. It encodes CASRSSQGPYNEQFF.

The chain links TRBV11-2 to TRBJ2-2; D tentatively reads TRBD1 or TRBD2 (5 bases each). V was shortened by 2 bases and J by 7 bases, with 17 bases between the two germline ends. The CDR3 is 16 residues long. Germline CDR1 and CDR2: SGHAT and FQNNGV. CDR3 residues: CASSLSIGVGDGELFF. The CDR3 DNA follows: TGTGCCAGCAGCTTAAGTATAGGGGTGGGAGACGGGGAGCTGTTTTTT.